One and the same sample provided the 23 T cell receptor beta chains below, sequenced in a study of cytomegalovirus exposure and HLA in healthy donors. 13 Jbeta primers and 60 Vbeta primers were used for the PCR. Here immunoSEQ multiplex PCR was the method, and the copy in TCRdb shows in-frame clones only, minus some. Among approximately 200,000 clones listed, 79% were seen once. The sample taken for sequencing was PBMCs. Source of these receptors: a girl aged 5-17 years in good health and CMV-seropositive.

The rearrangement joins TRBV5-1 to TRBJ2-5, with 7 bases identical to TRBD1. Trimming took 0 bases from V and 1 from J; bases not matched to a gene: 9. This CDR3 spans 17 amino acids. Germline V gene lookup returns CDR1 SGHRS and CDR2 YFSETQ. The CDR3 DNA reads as TGCGCCAGCAGCTTGGAAAGACAGGGTGGGTTCCAAGAGACCCAGTACTTC. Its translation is CASSLERQGGFQETQYF.

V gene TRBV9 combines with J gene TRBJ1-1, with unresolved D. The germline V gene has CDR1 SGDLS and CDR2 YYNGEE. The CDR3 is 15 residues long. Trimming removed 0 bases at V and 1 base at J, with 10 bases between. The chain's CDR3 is CASSVDLQANTEAFF. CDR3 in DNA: TGTGCCAGCAGCGTAGATCTTCAGGCGAACACTGAAGCTTTCTTT.

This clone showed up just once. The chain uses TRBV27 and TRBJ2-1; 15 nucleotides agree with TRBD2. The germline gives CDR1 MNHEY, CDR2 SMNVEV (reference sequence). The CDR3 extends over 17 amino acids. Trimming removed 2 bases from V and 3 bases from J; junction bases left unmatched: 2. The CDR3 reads CASSLGLAGGRYNEQFF. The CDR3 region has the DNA TGTGCCAGCAGTTTAGGACTAGCGGGGGGGCGCTACAATGAGCAGTTCTTC.

The CDR3 protein is CASSSKSRGGDEKLFF. The DNA of the CDR3 is TGTGCCAGCAGCAGCAAATCCAGGGGTGGTGACGAAAAACTGTTTTTT. The chain uses TRBV7-9 and TRBJ1-4; D may be TRBD1 (6 bases). The CDR3 covers 16 residues. V gave up 5 bases and J gave up 8 bases, with 21 bases separating them. The germline V gene has CDR1 SEHNR and CDR2 FQNEAQ (reference sequence).

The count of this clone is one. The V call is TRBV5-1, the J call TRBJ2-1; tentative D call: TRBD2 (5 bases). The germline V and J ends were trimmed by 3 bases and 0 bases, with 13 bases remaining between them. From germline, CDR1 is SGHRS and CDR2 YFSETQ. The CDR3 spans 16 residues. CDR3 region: CASSSGLPSSYNEQFF. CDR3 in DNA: TGCGCCAGCAGCTCCGGACTCCCGAGCTCCTACAATGAGCAGTTCTTC. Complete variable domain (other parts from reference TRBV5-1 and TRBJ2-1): KAGVTQTPRYLIKTRGQQVTLSCSPISGHRSVSWYQQTPGQGLQFLFEYFSETQRNKGNFPGRFSGRQFSNSRSEMNVSTLELGDSALYLCASSSGLPSSYNEQFFGPGTRLTVL.

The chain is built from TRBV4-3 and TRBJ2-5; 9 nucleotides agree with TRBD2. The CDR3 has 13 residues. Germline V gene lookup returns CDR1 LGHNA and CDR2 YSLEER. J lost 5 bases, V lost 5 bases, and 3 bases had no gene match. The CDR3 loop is CASSALAGETQYF. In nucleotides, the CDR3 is TGCGCCAGCAGCGCTCTAGCGGGGGAGACCCAGTACTTC.

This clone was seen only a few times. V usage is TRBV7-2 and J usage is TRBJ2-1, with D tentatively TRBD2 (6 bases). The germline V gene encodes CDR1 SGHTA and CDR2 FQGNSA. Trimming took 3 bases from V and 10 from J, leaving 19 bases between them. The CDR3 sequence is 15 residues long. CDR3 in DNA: TGTGCCAGCAGCTTCCGCGGGGACTTCCTCGGGGAGCAGTTCTTC. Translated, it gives CASSFRGDFLGEQFF.

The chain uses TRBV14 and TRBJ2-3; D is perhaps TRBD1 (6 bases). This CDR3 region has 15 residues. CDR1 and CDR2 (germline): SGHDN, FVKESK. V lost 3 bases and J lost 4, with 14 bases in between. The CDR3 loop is CASSHVQGIADTQYF. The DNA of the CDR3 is TGTGCCAGCAGCCACGTGCAGGGGATAGCAGATACGCAGTATTTT.

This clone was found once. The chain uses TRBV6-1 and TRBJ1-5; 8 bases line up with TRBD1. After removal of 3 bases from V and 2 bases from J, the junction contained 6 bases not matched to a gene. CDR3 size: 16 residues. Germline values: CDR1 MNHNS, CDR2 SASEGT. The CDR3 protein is CASSDGRGRGNQPQHF. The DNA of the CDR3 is TGTGCCAGCAGTGACGGCAGGGGGCGCGGCAATCAGCCCCAGCATTTT.

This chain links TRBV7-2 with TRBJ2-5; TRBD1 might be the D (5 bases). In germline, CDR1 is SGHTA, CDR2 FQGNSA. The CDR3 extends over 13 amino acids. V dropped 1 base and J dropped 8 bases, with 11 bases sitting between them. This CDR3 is CASSLEGAGTQYF. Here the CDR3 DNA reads TGTGCCAGCAGCTTAGAAGGGGCAGGAACCCAGTACTTC.

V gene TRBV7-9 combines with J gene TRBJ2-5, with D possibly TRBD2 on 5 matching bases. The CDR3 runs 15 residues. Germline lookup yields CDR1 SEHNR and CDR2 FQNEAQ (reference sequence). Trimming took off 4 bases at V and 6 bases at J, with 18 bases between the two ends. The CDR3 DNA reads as TGTGCCAGCAGCTCTAAGGGCCGCGGGTATCAGACCCAGTACTTC. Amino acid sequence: CASSSKGRGYQTQYF.

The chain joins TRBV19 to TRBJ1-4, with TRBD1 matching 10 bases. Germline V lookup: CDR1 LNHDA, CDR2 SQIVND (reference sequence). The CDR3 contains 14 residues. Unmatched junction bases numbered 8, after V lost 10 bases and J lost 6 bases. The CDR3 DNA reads TGTGCCACCTCAGACAGGGGGCAGTATGAAAAACTGTTTTTT. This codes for CATSDRGQYEKLFF.

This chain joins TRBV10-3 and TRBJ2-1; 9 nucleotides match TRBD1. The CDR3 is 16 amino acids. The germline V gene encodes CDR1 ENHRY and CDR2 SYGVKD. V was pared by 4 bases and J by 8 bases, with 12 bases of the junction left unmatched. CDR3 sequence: CAISGADRGGGHEQFF. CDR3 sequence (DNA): TGTGCCATCAGTGGAGCGGACAGGGGAGGGGGCCATGAGCAGTTCTTC.

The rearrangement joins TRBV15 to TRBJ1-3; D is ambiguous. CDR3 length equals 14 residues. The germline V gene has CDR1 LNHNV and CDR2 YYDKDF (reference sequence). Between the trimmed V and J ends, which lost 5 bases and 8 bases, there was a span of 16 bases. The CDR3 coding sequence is TGTGCCACCAGCCCTTATGAAAAGGGAGACACCATATATTTT. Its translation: CATSPYEKGDTIYF.

Here the CDR3 DNA reads TGTGCCAGCTCACAAGACAGAGATTCACCCCTCCACTTT. Its translation: CASSQDRDSPLHF. The chain joins TRBV18 to TRBJ1-6, with a tentative D call TRBD1 (5 bases). The CDR3 is made up of 13 amino acids. The V end was cut by 4 bases, the J end by 8 bases, with 9 bases between. Germline CDR1 is KGHSH and CDR2 is LQKENI.

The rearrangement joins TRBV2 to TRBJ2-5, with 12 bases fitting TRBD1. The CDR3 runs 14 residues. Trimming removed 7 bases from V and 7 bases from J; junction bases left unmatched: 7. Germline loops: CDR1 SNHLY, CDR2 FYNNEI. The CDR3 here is CASKGQGAVGTQYF. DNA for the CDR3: TGTGCCAGCAAGGGACAGGGGGCGGTTGGGACCCAGTACTTC.

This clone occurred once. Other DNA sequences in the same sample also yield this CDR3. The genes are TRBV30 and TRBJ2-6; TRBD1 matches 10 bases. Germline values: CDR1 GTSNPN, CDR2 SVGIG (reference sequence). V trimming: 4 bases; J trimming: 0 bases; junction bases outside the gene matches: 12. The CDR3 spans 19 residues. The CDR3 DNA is TGTGCCTGGATCAAACCGGGACAGGGGTCTTCCTCTGGGGCCAACGTCCTGACTTTC. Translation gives CAWIKPGQGSSSGANVLTF.

The CDR3 DNA reads as TGTGCCAGCAGCTTCATTAGCAATGAGCAGTTCTTC. This codes for CASSFISNEQFF. The chain employs TRBV7-8 and TRBJ2-1; D is ambiguous. Trimming shortened V by 3 bases and J by 6 bases, and 6 bases separated the two germline ends. The CDR3 spans 12 residues. CDR1 is SGHVS and CDR2 is FQNEAQ in the germline V gene.

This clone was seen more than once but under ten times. CDR3 in amino acids: CASSLDLSEFF. CDR3 bases: TGTGCCAGCAGCTTGGATTTATCGGAGTTCTTC. The V call is TRBV5-6, the J call TRBJ2-1; D remains unclear. The V gene's germline CDR1 is SGHDT and CDR2 YYEEEE. This CDR3 has 11 amino acids. The V end was cut by 0 bases, the J end by 14 bases, with 9 bases between.

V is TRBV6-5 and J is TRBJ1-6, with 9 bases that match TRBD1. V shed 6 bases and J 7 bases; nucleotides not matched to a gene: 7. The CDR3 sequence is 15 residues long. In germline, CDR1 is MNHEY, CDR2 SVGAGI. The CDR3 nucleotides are TGTGCCAGCAGCACCGGGACAGGGCTGAATTCACCCCTCCACTTT. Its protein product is CASSTGTGLNSPLHF.

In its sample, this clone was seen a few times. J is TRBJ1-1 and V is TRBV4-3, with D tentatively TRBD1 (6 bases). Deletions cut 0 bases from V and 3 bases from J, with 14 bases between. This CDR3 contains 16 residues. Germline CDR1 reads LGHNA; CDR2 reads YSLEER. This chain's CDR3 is CASSQEWGGFYTEAFF. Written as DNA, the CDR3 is TGCGCCAGCAGCCAAGAATGGGGGGGCTTTTACACTGAAGCTTTCTTT.

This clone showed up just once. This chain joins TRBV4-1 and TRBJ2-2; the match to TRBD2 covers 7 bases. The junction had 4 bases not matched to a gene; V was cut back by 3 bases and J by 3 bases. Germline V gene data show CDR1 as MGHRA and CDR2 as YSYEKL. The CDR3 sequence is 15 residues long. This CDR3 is CASSQAGADTGELFF. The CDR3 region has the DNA TGCGCCAGCAGCCAGGCGGGAGCGGACACCGGGGAGCTGTTTTTT.

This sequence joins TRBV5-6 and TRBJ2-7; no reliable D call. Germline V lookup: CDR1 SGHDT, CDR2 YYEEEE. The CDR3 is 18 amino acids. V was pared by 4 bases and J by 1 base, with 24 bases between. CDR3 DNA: TGTGCCAGCAGCCCATCGGAATCAAGGAGCCTTATTTCCTACGAGCAGTACTTC. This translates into CASSPSESRSLISYEQYF. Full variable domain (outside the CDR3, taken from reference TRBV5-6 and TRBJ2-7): DAGVTQSPTHLIKTRGQQVTLRCSPKSGHDTVSWYQQALGQGPQFIFQYYEEEERQRGNFPDRFSGHQFPNYSSELNVNALLLGDSALYLCASSPSESRSLISYEQYFGPGTRLTVT.